This TCR beta chain was captured in a study of blood T cell repertoires in COVID-19 (TCRdb year 2020). With regard to the full study: Collaborator samples came from the United States, Italy and Spain and covered acute and convalescent phases of COVID-19. The material from the prospective study consisted of cDNA or gDNA derived from T cells, B-cell-depleted T cells, or PBMCs. The dataset comprised deeply sampled blood TCRbeta repertoires from subjects exposed to, actively infected with, or recovered from COVID-19. The repertoires were made available in a free public database intended to serve as a resource for research on the immune response to SARS-CoV-2. Samples came from the ongoing ImmuneRACE study (first 160 participants) plus 1,254 subjects from 6 global collaborators. Sample metadata almost always included a de-identified subject ID, COVID-19 status, age in years and sex. Where available, HLA class I and class II types were obtained from metadata supplied by the sample provider rather than from assay-based typing. General conclusions and limits of the study: How much clinical and demographic metadata was included differed by source and by participant, and the metadata was provided uncurated.

Enrolling through a virtual design, the prospective study's participants ranged in age from roughly 18 to 95 years and lived across roughly 24 United States geographic areas. Cohort assignment in the prospective study relied on participant-reported clinical history from a screening survey and a study questionnaire. ImmuneRACE Cohort 3 recovered participants were defined by two consecutive negative NP/OP PCR tests, healthcare professional clearance, or symptom resolution. In the prospective study, mobile phlebotomists collected whole blood, serum and a nasopharyngeal or oropharyngeal swab from each participant. Additional blood draws and questionnaires over an approximately 2-month period could optionally be provided by prospective study participants. Before DNA extraction, prospective study blood samples were shipped either frozen or at room temperature. This clone was seen a handful of times. Its binding antigen is unknown. Base qualities were left out, and no much larger clone turns up one base away.

The CDR3 runs 13 residues from the cysteine to the phenylalanine. Only CDR3 DNA is held: 39 bases, read in frame from base 1. At the junction V is shortened by 1 base and J by 6 bases, with 9 bases in between. The germline V gene provides CDR1 LGHNA and CDR2 YSLEER. TCRbeta CDR3 regions were amplified from genomic DNA by means of the immunoSEQ Assay, a bias-controlled multiplex PCR. The paper's processing steps were these. The number of nucleated cells in each sample was estimated from the amplification of reference gene primers within the assay. Sequence reads were collapsed and filtered to measure the absolute abundance of every unique TCRbeta CDR3 rearrangement. Productive Simpson clonality was computed per sample as the square root of Simpson's diversity index over productive rearrangements. This is the immuneACCESS table as TCRdb keeps it, with only in-frame sequences that have V and J called. A part of the clones is gone; compared with another copy, unresolved V genes explain less than half, and the rest is unexplained. V and J calls and clone size come straight from that table; D and trimming were deduced from the DNA. The sample records about 270,000 clones, approximately 86% of which are singletons. Together, the top ten hold over 2.5% of the sample.

The receptor chain draws on TRBV4-3 and TRBJ1-2; the D gene remains uncertain. The TCR originated in a woman between 18 and 29 years old who had recovered from COVID-19. Material for sequencing was PBMCs or T cells enriched from blood (not recorded which). The CDR3 region: CASSQVDSHGYTF. Read as DNA, the sequence is TGCGCCAGCAGCCAAGTTGATAGCCATGGCTACACCTTC.